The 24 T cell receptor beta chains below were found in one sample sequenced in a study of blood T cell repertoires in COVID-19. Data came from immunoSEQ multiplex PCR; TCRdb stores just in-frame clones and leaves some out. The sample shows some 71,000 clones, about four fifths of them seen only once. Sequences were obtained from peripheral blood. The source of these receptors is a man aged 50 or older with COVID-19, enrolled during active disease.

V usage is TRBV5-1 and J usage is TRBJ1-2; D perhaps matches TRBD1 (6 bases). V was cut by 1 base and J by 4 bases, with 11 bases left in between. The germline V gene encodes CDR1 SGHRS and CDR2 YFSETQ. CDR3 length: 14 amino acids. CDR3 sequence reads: CASSLPGEGYGYTF. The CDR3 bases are TGCGCCAGCAGCTTGCCAGGGGAGGGCTATGGCTACACCTTC. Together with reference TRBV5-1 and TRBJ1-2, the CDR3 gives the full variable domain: KAGVTQTPRYLIKTRGQQVTLSCSPISGHRSVSWYQQTPGQGLQFLFEYFSETQRNKGNFPGRFSGRQFSNSRSEMNVSTLELGDSALYLCASSLPGEGYGYTFGSGTRLTVV.

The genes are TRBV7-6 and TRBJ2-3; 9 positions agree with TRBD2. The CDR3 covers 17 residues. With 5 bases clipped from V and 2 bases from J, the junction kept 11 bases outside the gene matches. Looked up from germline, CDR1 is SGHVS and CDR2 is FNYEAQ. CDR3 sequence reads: CASSRFGAGGYTDTQYF. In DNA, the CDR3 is TGTGCCAGCAGCCGCTTCGGAGCGGGGGGTTACACAGATACGCAGTATTTT.

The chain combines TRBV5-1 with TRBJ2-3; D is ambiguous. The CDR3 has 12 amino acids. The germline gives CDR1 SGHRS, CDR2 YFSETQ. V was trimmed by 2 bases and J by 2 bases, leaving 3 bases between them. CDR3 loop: CASSLATDTQYF. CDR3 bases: TGCGCCAGCAGCTTAGCCACAGATACGCAGTATTTT.

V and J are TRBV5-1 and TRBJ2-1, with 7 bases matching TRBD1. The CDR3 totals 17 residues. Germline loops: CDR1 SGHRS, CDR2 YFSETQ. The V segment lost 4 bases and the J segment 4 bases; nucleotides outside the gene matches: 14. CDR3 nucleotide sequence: TGCGCCAGCAGCACTAGGAACCGGGACAGCACGTACAATGAGCAGTTCTTC. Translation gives CASSTRNRDSTYNEQFF.

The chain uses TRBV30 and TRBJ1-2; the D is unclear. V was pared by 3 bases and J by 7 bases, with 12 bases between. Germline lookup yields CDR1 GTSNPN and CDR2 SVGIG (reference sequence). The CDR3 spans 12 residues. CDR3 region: CAWSLAPGGYTF. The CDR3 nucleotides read TGTGCCTGGAGCCTCGCCCCAGGTGGCTACACCTTC.

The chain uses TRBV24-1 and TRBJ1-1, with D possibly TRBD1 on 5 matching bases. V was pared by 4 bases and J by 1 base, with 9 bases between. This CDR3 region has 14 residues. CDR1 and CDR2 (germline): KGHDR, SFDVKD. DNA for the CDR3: TGTGCCACCAGTGAGGGGCCAGAGAACACTGAAGCTTTCTTT. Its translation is CATSEGPENTEAFF.

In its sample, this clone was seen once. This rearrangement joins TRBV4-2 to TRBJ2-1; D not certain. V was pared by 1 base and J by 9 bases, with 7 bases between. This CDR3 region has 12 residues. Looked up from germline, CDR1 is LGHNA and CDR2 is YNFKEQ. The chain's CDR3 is CASSQGVGEQFF. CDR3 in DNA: TGTGCCAGCAGCCAAGGAGTTGGTGAGCAGTTCTTC.

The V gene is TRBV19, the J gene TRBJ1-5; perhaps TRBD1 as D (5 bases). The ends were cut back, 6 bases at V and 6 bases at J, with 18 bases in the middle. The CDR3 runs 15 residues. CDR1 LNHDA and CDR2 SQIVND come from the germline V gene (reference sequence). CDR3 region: CASRSLAGRGQPQHF. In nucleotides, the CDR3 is TGTGCCAGTAGGTCGCTGGCAGGGCGGGGTCAGCCCCAGCATTTT.

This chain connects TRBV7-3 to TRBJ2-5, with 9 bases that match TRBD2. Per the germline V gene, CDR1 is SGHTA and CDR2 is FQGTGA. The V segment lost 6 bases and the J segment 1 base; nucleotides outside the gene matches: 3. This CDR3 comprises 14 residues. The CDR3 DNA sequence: TGTGCCAGCAGTCTAGCGGGGAGCCAAGAGACCCAGTACTTC. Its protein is CASSLAGSQETQYF.

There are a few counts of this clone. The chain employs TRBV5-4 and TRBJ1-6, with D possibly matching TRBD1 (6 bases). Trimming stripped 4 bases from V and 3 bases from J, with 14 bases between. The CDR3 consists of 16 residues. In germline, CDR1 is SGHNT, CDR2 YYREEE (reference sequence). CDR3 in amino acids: CASSPGAGDYNSPLHF. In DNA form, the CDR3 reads TGTGCCAGCAGCCCCGGGGCAGGGGACTATAATTCACCCCTCCACTTT.

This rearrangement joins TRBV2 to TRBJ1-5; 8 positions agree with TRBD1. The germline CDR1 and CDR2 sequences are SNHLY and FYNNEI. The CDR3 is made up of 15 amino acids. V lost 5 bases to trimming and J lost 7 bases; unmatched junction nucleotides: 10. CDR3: CASSPLTGAGQPQHF. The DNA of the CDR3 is TGTGCCAGCAGTCCACTGACAGGGGCGGGCCAGCCCCAGCATTTT.

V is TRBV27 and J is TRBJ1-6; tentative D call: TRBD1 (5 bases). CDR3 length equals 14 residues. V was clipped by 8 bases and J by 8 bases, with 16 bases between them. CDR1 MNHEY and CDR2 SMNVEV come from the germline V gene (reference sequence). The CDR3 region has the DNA TGTGCCAGCTCAATGGCGGGGACGGATTCACCCCTCCACTTT. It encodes CASSMAGTDSPLHF.

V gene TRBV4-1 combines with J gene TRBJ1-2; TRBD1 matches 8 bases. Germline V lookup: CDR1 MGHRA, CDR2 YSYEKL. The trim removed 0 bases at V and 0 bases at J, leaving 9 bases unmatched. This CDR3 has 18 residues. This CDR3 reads CASSQEMGTGLANYGYTF. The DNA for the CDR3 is TGCGCCAGCAGCCAAGAGATGGGGACAGGCTTAGCTAACTATGGCTACACCTTC.

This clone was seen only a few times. The CDR3 here is CASRGAGGAEKLFF. CDR3 nucleotides: TGTGCCAGCAGGGGGGCAGGTGGAGCTGAAAAACTGTTTTTT. The genes are TRBV27 and TRBJ1-4; possible D gene TRBD1, 6 bases. This CDR3 region has 14 residues. CDR1 and CDR2 from the germline V gene are MNHEY and SMNVEV (reference sequence). The germline V and J ends were trimmed by 6 bases and 7 bases, with 15 bases remaining between them.

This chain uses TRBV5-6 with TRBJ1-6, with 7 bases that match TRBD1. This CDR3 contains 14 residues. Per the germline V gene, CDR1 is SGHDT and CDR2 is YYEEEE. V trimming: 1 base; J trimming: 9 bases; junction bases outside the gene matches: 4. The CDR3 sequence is CASSLTGASSPLHF. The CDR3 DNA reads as TGTGCCAGCAGCTTGACAGGGGCAAGTTCACCCCTCCACTTT.

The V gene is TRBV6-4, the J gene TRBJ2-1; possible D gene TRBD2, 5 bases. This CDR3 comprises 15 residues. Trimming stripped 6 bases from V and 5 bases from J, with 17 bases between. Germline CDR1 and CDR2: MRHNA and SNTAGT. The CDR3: CASSVDYQPNNEQFF. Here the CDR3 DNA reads TGTGCCAGCAGCGTCGACTACCAACCAAACAATGAGCAGTTCTTC.

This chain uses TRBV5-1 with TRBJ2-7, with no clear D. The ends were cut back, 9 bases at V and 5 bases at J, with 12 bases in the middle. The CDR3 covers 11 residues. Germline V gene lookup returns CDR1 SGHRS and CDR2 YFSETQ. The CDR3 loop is CAIYRFHEQYF. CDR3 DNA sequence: TGCGCCATCTATCGCTTCCACGAGCAGTACTTC.

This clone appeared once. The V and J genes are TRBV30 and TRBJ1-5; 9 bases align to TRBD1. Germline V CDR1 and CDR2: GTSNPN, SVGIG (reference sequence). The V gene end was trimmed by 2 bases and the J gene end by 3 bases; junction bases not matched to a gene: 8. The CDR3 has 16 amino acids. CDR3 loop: CAWSPYRGLVNQPQHF. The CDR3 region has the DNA TGTGCCTGGAGTCCTTACAGGGGGCTGGTCAATCAGCCCCAGCATTTT.

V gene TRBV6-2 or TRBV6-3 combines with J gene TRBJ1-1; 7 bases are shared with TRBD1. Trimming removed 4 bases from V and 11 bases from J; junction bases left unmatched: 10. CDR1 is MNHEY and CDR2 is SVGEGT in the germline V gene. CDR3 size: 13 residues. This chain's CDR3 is CASSSRQGDGAFF. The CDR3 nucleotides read TGTGCCAGCAGTTCACGACAGGGTGATGGTGCTTTCTTT.

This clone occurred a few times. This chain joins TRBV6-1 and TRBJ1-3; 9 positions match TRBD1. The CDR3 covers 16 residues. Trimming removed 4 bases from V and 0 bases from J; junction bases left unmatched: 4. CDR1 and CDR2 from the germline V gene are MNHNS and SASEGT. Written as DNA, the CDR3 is TGTGCCAGCAGTGCCCGACAGGGGGGCTCTGGAAACACCATATATTTT. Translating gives CASSARQGGSGNTIYF.

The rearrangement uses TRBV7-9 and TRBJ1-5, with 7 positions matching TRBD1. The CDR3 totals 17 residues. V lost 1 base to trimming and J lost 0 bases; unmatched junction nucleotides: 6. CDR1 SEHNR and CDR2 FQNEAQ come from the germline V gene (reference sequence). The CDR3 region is CASSLGGQQPSNQPQHF. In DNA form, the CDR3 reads TGTGCCAGCAGCTTAGGGGGACAGCAACCTAGCAATCAGCCCCAGCATTTT.

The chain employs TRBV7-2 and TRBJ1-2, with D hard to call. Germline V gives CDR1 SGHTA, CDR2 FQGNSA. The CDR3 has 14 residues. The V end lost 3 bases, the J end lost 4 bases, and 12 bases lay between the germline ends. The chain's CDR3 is CASSFRKGSYGYTF. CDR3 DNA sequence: TGTGCCAGCAGCTTCCGAAAAGGGAGCTATGGCTACACCTTC.

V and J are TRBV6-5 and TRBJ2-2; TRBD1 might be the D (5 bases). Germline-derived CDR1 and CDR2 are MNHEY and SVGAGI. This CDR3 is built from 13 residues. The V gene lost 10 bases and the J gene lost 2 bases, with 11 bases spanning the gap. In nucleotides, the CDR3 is TGTGCCACTCAGGACAAAAACACCGGGGAGCTGTTTTTT. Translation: CATQDKNTGELFF.

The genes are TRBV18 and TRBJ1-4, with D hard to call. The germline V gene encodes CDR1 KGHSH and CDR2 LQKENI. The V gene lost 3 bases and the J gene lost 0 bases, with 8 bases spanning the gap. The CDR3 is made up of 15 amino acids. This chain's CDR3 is CASSPNGATNEKLFF. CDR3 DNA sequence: TGTGCCAGCTCACCCAACGGTGCAACTAATGAAAAACTGTTTTTT.